A selection of T cell receptor beta chains follows, all from one sample in a study of a mutant IDH1 vaccine in newly diagnosed glioma. Assay: immunoSEQ multiplex PCR; the TCRdb copy retains only in-frame clones and omits some. The table has 70,000 or so clones, around 87% seen once; the top ten hold about 2%. The antigens of these receptors remain unknown. Source: PBMCs, taken from a glioma patient whose treatment included an IDH1 peptide vaccine. These receptors all stem from a man under 40 with glioma. Each CDR3 is given with its conserved first and last residue. The D gene is left open where the match is weak. For some rows the clone size is stated as once, few or many, or as a class when expanded; others skip it.

clone size	D gene	CDR3 length	J gene	V gene	CDR3 DNA	CDR3 protein
.	.	15	TRBJ2-3	TRBV28	TGTGCCAGCACTACGGGACTTCCAACCACAGATACGCAGTATTTT	CASTTGLPTTDTQYF
.	TRBD1	18	TRBJ1-3	TRBV18	TGTGCCAGCTCACCCCTGGTAGGGGGCTCCCATCGGGGAAACACCATATATTTT	CASSPLVGGSHRGNTIYF
.	TRBD2	14	TRBJ2-5	TRBV15	TGTGCCACCAGCAAAGGACTAGCAGGGGAGACCCAGTACTTC	CATSKGLAGETQYF
once	.	13	TRBJ1-4	TRBV16	TGTGCCGCTAAAGTTGGACGGAATGAAAAACTGTTTTTT	CAAKVGRNEKLFF
.	TRBD1	13	TRBJ2-5	TRBV2	TGTGCCAGCAATAGGGGGCGCGGAGAGACCCAGTACTTC	CASNRGRGETQYF
.	.	13	TRBJ1-2	TRBV2	TGTGCCAGCAGTGGGACCGGGCGGGGTGGCTACACCTTC	CASSGTGRGGYTF
.	.	16	TRBJ1-3	TRBV2	TGTGCCAGCAGTGAAGTTGGTCAGGTCTCTGGAAACACCATATATTTT	CASSEVGQVSGNTIYF
.	TRBD2	16	TRBJ2-1	TRBV27	TGTGCCAGCAGTTCACGGACTAGCGGGCCTTACAATGAGCAGTTCTTC	CASSSRTSGPYNEQFF
.	.	14	TRBJ1-2	TRBV9	TGTGCCAGCACACAGGGATTTGCGACCGATGGCTACACCTTC	CASTQGFATDGYTF
.	.	15	TRBJ2-3	TRBV12-2	TGTGCAAGTCGCCCCCTAGCGGGACGCACAGATACGCAGTATTTT	CASRPLAGRTDTQYF
.	.	13	TRBJ2-3	TRBV11-2	TGTGCCAGCAGCCCCAGCGGCACAGATACGCAGTATTTT	CASSPSGTDTQYF
.	.	13	TRBJ1-2	TRBV27	TGTGCCAGCAGTCCCAGGGACAACTATGGCTACACCTTC	CASSPRDNYGYTF
.	.	14	TRBJ2-7	TRBV7-9	TGTGCCAGCAGCTCCTGGGACACCTACTACGAGCAGTACTTC	CASSSWDTYYEQYF
.	TRBD2	16	TRBJ2-1	TRBV9	TGTGCCAGCAGCGAGAAACTAGCGGGAGCGTGGAATGAGCAGTTCTTC	CASSEKLAGAWNEQFF
.	TRBD2	14	TRBJ2-7	TRBV2	TGTGCCAGCAGTCACGGGCGGGGGGGCCTCGAGCAGTACTTC	CASSHGRGGLEQYF
few	TRBD1	14	TRBJ1-1	TRBV4-3	TGCGCCAGCAGCCAAGACAGGGGGCATACTGAAGCTTTCTTT	CASSQDRGHTEAFF
.	TRBD2	15	TRBJ2-5	TRBV14	TGTGCCAGCAGCCACGTCTGGGCGGGAGAAGAGACCCAGTACTTC	CASSHVWAGEETQYF
.	TRBD2	15	TRBJ2-3	TRBV30	TGTGCCTGGAGTGTCGGACTAGCGGGGTCGGATACGCAGTATTTT	CAWSVGLAGSDTQYF
.	TRBD1	15	TRBJ2-7	TRBV5-1	TGCGCCAGCAGCTCGCACCCGACAGGGGGGCCCGAGCAGTACTTC	CASSSHPTGGPEQYF
.	TRBD1	15	TRBJ1-4	TRBV18	TGTGCCAGCTCACGAGACCAGGGGGCGGATGAAAAACTGTTTTTT	CASSRDQGADEKLFF
.	.	13	TRBJ2-7	TRBV30	TGTGCCTGGATGACGTGGGAATCCTACGAGCAGTACTTC	CAWMTWESYEQYF
.	.	19	TRBJ1-6	TRBV7-8	TGTGCCAGCAGCTTAGGGTGGGAACTCGAAAGCTCCTATAATTCACCCCTCCACTTT	CASSLGWELESSYNSPLHF
once	.	13	TRBJ1-4	TRBV29-1	TGCAGCGTTGGCGAGGGGACGAGTGAAAAACTGTTTTTT	CSVGEGTSEKLFF
few	.	14	TRBJ1-4	TRBV30	TGTGCCTGGAGTGTAAAGTCGGGGTCTGAAAAACTGTTTTTT	CAWSVKSGSEKLFF
.	.	14	TRBJ1-3	TRBV6-5	TGTGCCAGCAGCCCCCAGGGCAATGGAAACACCATATATTTT	CASSPQGNGNTIYF
.	.	13	TRBJ1-1	TRBV29-1	TGCAGCGTTCTTGGGGGCCTTAGGGCTGAAGCTTTCTTT	CSVLGGLRAEAFF
.	.	14	TRBJ2-7	TRBV6-1	TGTGCCAGCATAATGGACAGCGAAGCCTACGAGCAGTACTTC	CASIMDSEAYEQYF
.	.	16	TRBJ1-1	TRBV4-1	TGCGCCAGCAGCCGCGGGACGGACGATATGAACACTGAAGCTTTCTTT	CASSRGTDDMNTEAFF
.	.	14	TRBJ2-2	TRBV9	TGTGCCAGCAGCGTAGAGGGACGGACCGGGGAGCTGTTTTTT	CASSVEGRTGELFF
few	.	13	TRBJ2-3	TRBV7-2	TGTGCCAGCAGCATCCAGGGAGCAGATACGCAGTATTTT	CASSIQGADTQYF
.	.	12	TRBJ2-1	TRBV10-3	TGTGCCATCAGTGGGCCCAACAATGAGCAGTTCTTC	CAISGPNNEQFF
.	.	14	TRBJ2-5	TRBV11-2	TGTGCCAGCAGCTTCAGGGGGGAGGCAGAGACCCAGTACTTC	CASSFRGEAETQYF
few	.	14	TRBJ1-1	TRBV11-1	TGTGCCAGCAGCTCGGGACCGGCGAACACTGAAGCTTTCTTT	CASSSGPANTEAFF
.	.	15	TRBJ1-5	TRBV28	TGTGCCAGCAGTTTAGTTTTGGGACTTGGTCAGCCCCAGCATTTT	CASSLVLGLGQPQHF
once	.	13	TRBJ1-1	TRBV7-9	TGTGCCAGCAGCAAGGGGAAAAGTACTGAAGCTTTCTTT	CASSKGKSTEAFF
.	.	15	TRBJ2-7	TRBV6-6	TGTGCCAGCAGTTACAGTCTTAGCGGAGAGTACGAGCAGTACTTC	CASSYSLSGEYEQYF
.	.	14	TRBJ1-2	TRBV27	TGTGCCAGCAGTTCCTTCGGCAGGGTGAACGGCTACACCTTC	CASSSFGRVNGYTF
few	TRBD1	16	TRBJ2-2	TRBV9	TGTGCCAGCAGTCAGCGGGACAGGGGATATACCGGGGAGCTGTTTTTT	CASSQRDRGYTGELFF
.	.	13	TRBJ1-2	TRBV6-5	TGTGCCAGCAGAATCAGGATTAACTATGGCTACACCTTC	CASRIRINYGYTF
.	.	14	TRBJ2-1	TRBV15	TGTGCCACCAGCAGAGATTATAACTACAATGAGCAGTTCTTC	CATSRDYNYNEQFF
.	.	14	TRBJ1-4	TRBV29-1	TGCAGCGTTGGAGGGGATCGGACTAATGAAAAACTGTTTTTT	CSVGGDRTNEKLFF
.	.	14	TRBJ2-7	TRBV5-6	TGTGCCAGCAGCTTGGGGGACGGGAGTTACGAGCAGTACTTC	CASSLGDGSYEQYF
.	.	16	TRBJ1-1	TRBV9	TGTGCCAGCAGCGTGGCCCCCGCGGGGGCGAACACTGAAGCTTTCTTT	CASSVAPAGANTEAFF
.	TRBD2	20	TRBJ2-5	TRBV11-3	TGTGCCAGCAGCTTCCCCGCGGCGGGAGGGCCCGCCTTATGGGAAGAGACCCAGTACTTC	CASSFPAAGGPALWEETQYF
.	.	14	TRBJ1-3	TRBV11-3	TGTGCCAGCAGCTCCGATGGGGGGGCTGACACCATATATTTT	CASSSDGGADTIYF
.	TRBD2	19	TRBJ2-3	TRBV13	TGTGCCAGCAGCCCCTCAACACCGGGACTAGCGGGAGGGCCCTCTACGCAGTATTTT	CASSPSTPGLAGGPSTQYF